The T cell receptor (beta chain) described here comes from a study of blood T cell repertoires in COVID-19. Looking at the study overall: Donors in the United States, Italy and Spain gave samples during acute or convalescent COVID-19. The analysed material was cDNA or gDNA that came from T cells, B-cell-depleted T cells, or PBMCs.

The repertoire was sequenced with immunoSEQ multiplex PCR; TCRdb's copy has only in-frame clones and lacks some. The sample carries more than 80,000 clones, 70% to 85% recorded once. The CDR3 loop spans 11 amino acids. Trimming pared 7 bases from V and 5 bases from J, leaving 9 bases between. Germline CDR1 is SGHRS and CDR2 is YFSETQ. This rearrangement joins TRBV5-1 to TRBJ2-5, with D perhaps TRBD1 (5 bases). This receptor was identified in a woman in her sixties in a cohort sampled during active or convalescent COVID-19. The sequencing sample was made of peripheral blood. The CDR3 region is CASQGGETQYF. CDR3 in DNA: TGCGCCAGCCAGGGTGGGGAGACCCAGTACTTC.